This TCR beta chain derives from a study of blood T cell repertoires in COVID-19. The protocol was immunoSEQ multiplex PCR, while the TCRdb copy is restricted to in-frame clones and leaves out a portion. The sample includes under 40,000 clones, about 94% of them seen just once. This clonotype originated in a human donor in a cohort sampled during active COVID-19. The source material was peripheral blood.

The CDR3 loop is CASSQGTGGGGYTF. DNA for the CDR3: TGTGCCAGCAGCCAAGGAACAGGGGGTGGCGGCTACACCTTC. The V and J genes are TRBV3-1 (or the pseudogene TRBV3-2) and TRBJ1-2; 8 nucleotides agree with TRBD1. From germline, CDR1 is LGHDT and CDR2 YNNKEL (reference sequence). V gave up 1 base and J gave up 8 bases; unmatched junction bases: 6. The CDR3 runs 14 residues.